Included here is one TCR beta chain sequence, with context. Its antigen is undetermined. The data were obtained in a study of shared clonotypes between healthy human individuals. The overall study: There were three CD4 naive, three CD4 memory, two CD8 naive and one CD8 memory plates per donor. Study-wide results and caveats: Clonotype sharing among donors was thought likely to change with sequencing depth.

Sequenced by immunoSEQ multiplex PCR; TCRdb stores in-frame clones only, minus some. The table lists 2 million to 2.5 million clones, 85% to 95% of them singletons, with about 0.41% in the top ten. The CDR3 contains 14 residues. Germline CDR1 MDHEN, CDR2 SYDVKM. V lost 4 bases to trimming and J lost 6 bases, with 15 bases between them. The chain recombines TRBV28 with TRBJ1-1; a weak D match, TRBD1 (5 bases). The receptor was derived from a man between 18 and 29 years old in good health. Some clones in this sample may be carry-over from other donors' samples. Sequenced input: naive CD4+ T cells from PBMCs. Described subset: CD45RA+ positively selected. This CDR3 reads CASSSRARVSEAFF. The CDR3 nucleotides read TGTGCCAGCAGTTCCAGGGCCCGGGTGTCTGAAGCTTTCTTT.